This passage covers 9 T cell receptor beta chains from one sample sequenced in a study of blood T cell repertoires in COVID-19. The protocol was immunoSEQ multiplex PCR, while the TCRdb copy is restricted to in-frame clones and leaves out a portion. The sample records some 400,000 clones, around 91% being singletons. The sequenced sample consisted of peripheral blood. Every receptor here comes from a man between 18 and 35 years old with active or convalescent COVID-19.

The V and J genes are TRBV24-1 and TRBJ1-5, with TRBD1 identical over 10 bases. Germline assignment: CDR1 KGHDR and CDR2 SFDVKD. After removal of 4 bases from V and 6 bases from J, the junction contained 5 bases not matched to a gene. CDR3 length: 15 amino acids. CDR3 coding DNA: TGTGCCACCAGTGACGGGACAGGGGTCCGTCAGCCCCAGCATTTT. This encodes CATSDGTGVRQPQHF.

The chain joins TRBV18 to TRBJ1-4; the D gene is possibly TRBD1 (5 bases). Germline V CDR1 and CDR2: KGHSH, LQKENI. Trimming took 4 bases from V and 4 from J, leaving 13 bases between them. The CDR3 covers 15 residues. CDR3 in amino acids: CASSRDSFNNEKLFF. In DNA, the CDR3 is TGTGCCAGCTCACGCGACAGCTTTAATAATGAAAAACTGTTTTTT.

The chain couples TRBV11-2 to TRBJ2-2; 7 bases fit TRBD1. CDR1 is SGHAT, CDR2 FQNNGV, per germline. The CDR3 has 16 amino acids. Trimming at V came to 6 bases and at J to 4 bases, leaving 11 bases not matched to a gene. The CDR3 is CASRPRQGIVTGELFF. In nucleotides, the CDR3 is TGTGCCAGCAGACCAAGACAGGGTATAGTCACCGGGGAGCTGTTTTTT.

This sequence joins TRBV18 and TRBJ1-4, with D perhaps TRBD1 (6 bases). This CDR3 has 16 amino acids. The V end lost 6 bases, the J end lost 6 bases, and 20 bases lay between the germline ends. The germline V gene has CDR1 KGHSH and CDR2 LQKENI. The CDR3 protein is CASSPTPTGYDEKLFF. The CDR3 DNA is TGTGCCAGCTCCCCTACGCCGACAGGCTACGATGAAAAACTGTTTTTT. Full variable domain (remainder filled in from reference TRBV18 and TRBJ1-4): NAGVMQNPRHLVRRRGQEARLRCSPMKGHSHVYWYRQLPEEGLKFMVYLQKENIIDESGMPKERFSAEFPKEGPSILRIQQVVRGDSAAYFCASSPTPTGYDEKLFFGSGTQLSVL.

This rearrangement joins TRBV7-3 to TRBJ1-6; 7 bases are a match to TRBD1. The CDR3 has 14 amino acids. The trim removed 5 bases at V and 5 bases at J, leaving 3 bases unmatched. Germline CDR1 reads SGHTA; CDR2 reads FQGTGA. This CDR3 is CASSAGTDNSPLHF. Written as DNA, the CDR3 is TGTGCCAGCAGCGCCGGGACAGATAATTCACCCCTCCACTTT.

This rearrangement joins TRBV7-3 to TRBJ1-2, with 8 bases identical to TRBD1. CDR1 and CDR2 from the germline V gene are SGHTA and FQGTGA. The length of the CDR3 is 16 residues. After removal of 1 base from V and 4 bases from J, the junction contained 8 bases not matched to a gene. CDR3 sequence (DNA): TGTGCCAGCAGCTTAAGAGCGCAGGGGGCAACCTATGGCTACACCTTC. It yields the protein CASSLRAQGATYGYTF. Together with reference TRBV7-3 and TRBJ1-2, the CDR3 gives the full variable domain: GAGVSQTPSNKVTEKGKYVELRCDPISGHTALYWYRQSLGQGPEFLIYFQGTGAADDSGLPNDRFFAVRPEGSVSTLKIQRTERGDSAVYLCASSLRAQGATYGYTFGSGTRLTVV.

This chain joins TRBV5-5 and TRBJ2-5; TRBD1 matches at 7 bases. In germline, CDR1 is SGHKS, CDR2 YYEKEE (reference sequence). The CDR3 contains 19 residues. Losses at the gene ends were 6 bases for V and 0 bases for J; bases not matched to a gene: 20. The CDR3, as DNA: TGTGCCAGCAACCACCCGACAGACAGGGACCCTCCCGACCAAGAGACCCAGTACTTC. Residues: CASNHPTDRDPPDQETQYF.

This chain joins TRBV18 and TRBJ1-2; 7 bases match TRBD1. The CDR3 is 14 amino acids. In germline, CDR1 is KGHSH, CDR2 LQKENI. Losses at the gene ends were 3 bases for V and 6 bases for J; bases not matched to a gene: 7. DNA of the CDR3: TGTGCCAGCTCACCCTACGACAGGGATGATGGCTACACCTTC. Its protein product is CASSPYDRDDGYTF. The complete variable domain, with remaining parts taken from reference TRBV18 and TRBJ1-2, reads NAGVMQNPRHLVRRRGQEARLRCSPMKGHSHVYWYRQLPEEGLKFMVYLQKENIIDESGMPKERFSAEFPKEGPSILRIQQVVRGDSAAYFCASSPYDRDDGYTFGSGTRLTVV.

V is TRBV24-1 and J is TRBJ1-4, with TRBD1 matching over 7 bases. The CDR3 is 15 residues long. V was pared by 5 bases and J by 3 bases, with 5 bases of the junction left unmatched. The germline CDR1 and CDR2 sequences are KGHDR and SFDVKD. CDR3 bases: TGTGCCACCAGTGTAGGAGGGACAGCTAATGAAAAACTGTTTTTT. Protein product: CATSVGGTANEKLFF.